Described below is a single TCR beta chain sequence and its context. The antigen remains undetermined. The CDR3 consists of 16 residues. CDR1 and CDR2 (germline): SNHLY, FYNNEI. Between the trimmed V and J ends, which lost 4 bases and 2 bases, there was a span of 18 bases. These data are taken from a study of cytomegalovirus exposure and HLA in healthy donors. Study results and limitations: Exclusion applied to some V segments, including TRBV6-2 and TRBV6-3, as they were indistinguishable. Later analysis showed most CMV-associated TCR beta chains appearing HLA-restricted. A prior analysis recorded that most TCR beta V segments were productive about 90% or about 30% of the time. An ancestry cluster, one associated with Asian ancestry, reportedly showed fewer N-insertions than the 666-donor mean in a later analysis.

Primers for the PCR totalled 60 Vbeta and 13 Jbeta. The table came from immunoSEQ multiplex PCR; TCRdb's copy has only in-frame clones and leaves some out. The sample shows about 160,000 clones, approximately 80% of them seen only once. The TCR comes from a woman aged 45-65 years in good health and CMV-seronegative. The chain has TRBV2 and TRBJ2-7; no clear D gene. The sample comprised PBMCs. Here the CDR3 reads CASSVRGSAGTYEQYF. The CDR3 nucleotides are TGTGCCAGCAGTGTTAGAGGCTCAGCCGGAACCTACGAGCAGTACTTC.